One sample yielded the 22 T cell receptor beta chains listed below, sequenced in a study of T cell responses to AZD1222 COVID-19 vaccine. The table came from immunoSEQ multiplex PCR; TCRdb's copy has only in-frame clones and leaves some out. The sample has roughly 120,000 clones; 70% to 90% are singletons. The input for sequencing was peripheral blood, taken 28 days after the second AZD1222 dose. Receptor source: an adult who received the AZD1222 COVID-19 vaccine.

This chain links TRBV10-3 with TRBJ1-1, with a tentative D call TRBD1 (5 bases). V was pared by 3 bases and J by 4 bases, with 15 bases between. Germline V gene lookup returns CDR1 ENHRY and CDR2 SYGVKD. The CDR3 length is 15 residues. CDR3 region: CAISDEGRLGTEAFF. In nucleotides, the CDR3 is TGTGCCATCAGTGATGAGGGGCGTTTAGGCACTGAAGCTTTCTTT.

V and J are TRBV6-5 and TRBJ1-3, with D possibly matching TRBD1 (5 bases). Germline V gene sequence: CDR1 MNHEY, CDR2 SVGAGI. Trimming shortened V by 6 bases and J by 0 bases, and 12 bases separated the two germline ends. CDR3 length: 15 residues. The CDR3 nucleotides are TGTGCCAGCAGACCTGACAGAGCCTCTGGAAACACCATATATTTT. This gives the protein CASRPDRASGNTIYF.

V gene TRBV10-3 combines with J gene TRBJ1-1, with TRBD1 matching 9 bases. The CDR3 runs 13 residues. The ends lost 9 bases at V and 5 bases at J; junction bases unmatched: 7. The germline V gene has CDR1 ENHRY and CDR2 SYGVKD. The CDR3 region is CAIPGQGKTEAFF. The CDR3 DNA sequence: TGTGCCATACCGGGACAGGGAAAGACTGAAGCTTTCTTT.

The J gene is TRBJ2-1, the V gene TRBV5-1, with TRBD2 identical over 8 bases. Trimming took 0 bases from V and 4 from J; bases not matched to a gene: 9. The CDR3 consists of 17 residues. Germline loops: CDR1 SGHRS, CDR2 YFSETQ. The CDR3: CASSLVYGGRQYNEQFF. CDR3 in DNA: TGCGCCAGCAGCTTGGTGTACGGCGGGAGGCAATACAATGAGCAGTTCTTC.

The rearrangement links TRBV18 to TRBJ1-4; 9 nucleotides agree with TRBD1. J was trimmed by 8 bases and V by 4 bases; bases with no gene match: 5. This CDR3 region has 14 residues. The germline V gene has CDR1 KGHSH and CDR2 LQKENI. In nucleotides, the CDR3 is TGTGCCAGCTCACTACAAGGGACAGGGGAAAAACTGTTTTTT. Translating it yields CASSLQGTGEKLFF.

The rearrangement uses TRBV10-3 and TRBJ2-7; D possibly uses TRBD1 or TRBD2 (6 bases each). V was pared by 6 bases and J by 0 bases, with 15 bases between. CDR1 and CDR2 (germline): ENHRY, SYGVKD. CDR3 length equals 15 residues. The DNA for the CDR3 is TGTGCCATCAGGGACAGTAGCGGTCTCTCCTACGAGCAGTACTTC. Its protein product is CAIRDSSGLSYEQYF.

V is TRBV12-3 or TRBV12-4 and J is TRBJ1-4; D uncertain. V lost 7 bases and J 8 bases, leaving 11 bases between the germline ends. This CDR3 comprises 12 residues. CDR3 sequence reads: CASTIGTEKLFF. The CDR3 DNA is TGTGCCAGCACTATAGGAACCGAAAAACTGTTTTTT.

This sequence joins TRBV5-1 and TRBJ2-2; TRBD1 aligns across 9 bases. The junction had 5 bases not matched to a gene; V was cut back by 4 bases and J by 4 bases. The CDR3 length is 15 residues. Germline assignment: CDR1 SGHRS and CDR2 YFSETQ. The CDR3 DNA reads TGCGCCAGCAGCCCAGGACAGGGGAGCACCGGGGAGCTGTTTTTT. Its protein is CASSPGQGSTGELFF. The full variable domain, with the rest looked up from reference TRBV5-1 and TRBJ2-2, is KAGVTQTPRYLIKTRGQQVTLSCSPISGHRSVSWYQQTPGQGLQFLFEYFSETQRNKGNFPGRFSGRQFSNSRSEMNVSTLELGDSALYLCASSPGQGSTGELFFGEGSRLTVL.

The chain uses TRBV10-3 and TRBJ2-7; tentative D call: TRBD1 (8 bases). Germline values: CDR1 ENHRY, CDR2 SYGVKD. There are 15 residues in the CDR3. The V end was cut by 3 bases, the J end by 6 bases, with 18 bases between. The CDR3 coding sequence is TGTGCCATCAGTGATGGGGGGACAGGCGGGGGCGAGCAGTACTTC. This gives the protein CAISDGGTGGGEQYF.

The chain is built from TRBV11-3 and TRBJ2-3; weak D call: TRBD1 (7 bases). This CDR3 region has 14 residues. Germline V gene sequence: CDR1 SGHNT, CDR2 YENEEA. V shed 3 bases and J shed 4 bases, with 11 bases lying between them. The CDR3 here is CASSFVRGADTQYF. The CDR3 DNA is TGTGCCAGCAGCTTCGTCAGGGGGGCAGATACGCAGTATTTT.

The gene calls are TRBV9 and TRBJ2-3; TRBD2 matches 9 bases. Germline-derived CDR1 and CDR2 are SGDLS and YYNGEE. The CDR3 consists of 15 residues. V lost 3 bases and J lost 0; bases outside the gene matches: 2. The CDR3: CASSAGTSSTDTQYF. The CDR3 DNA follows: TGTGCCAGCAGCGCAGGGACTAGCAGCACAGATACGCAGTATTTT.

The rearrangement joins TRBV6-5 to TRBJ2-7, with 8 bases that match TRBD2. J lost 3 bases, V lost 6 bases, and 4 bases had no gene match. Germline V CDR1 and CDR2: MNHEY, SVGAGI. The length of the CDR3 is 13 residues. CDR3: CASRRGEIYEQYF. The CDR3 DNA reads as TGTGCCAGCAGGCGGGGGGAGATCTACGAGCAGTACTTC.

This clone has a single count. This chain connects TRBV9 to TRBJ2-1; no reliable D call. V shed 0 bases and J shed 5 bases, with 9 bases lying between them. From germline, CDR1 is SGDLS and CDR2 YYNGEE. The CDR3 is 14 amino acids. This CDR3 is CASSVVRENNEQFF. The CDR3 nucleotides are TGTGCCAGCAGCGTAGTGCGAGAGAACAATGAGCAGTTCTTC.

The chain carries TRBV18 and TRBJ1-1, with D uncertain. Trimming removed 6 bases from V and 1 base from J, with 12 bases in between. The CDR3 is 14 amino acids. Looked up from germline, CDR1 is KGHSH and CDR2 is LQKENI. The CDR3 protein is CASSPGLTNTEAFF. In DNA, the CDR3 is TGTGCCAGCTCGCCCGGACTGACGAACACTGAAGCTTTCTTT.

The chain links TRBV7-9 to TRBJ2-7; TRBD1 matches 12 bases. J gave up 4 bases and V 4 bases, and 5 bases lay outside the gene matches. The CDR3 has 15 residues. Per the germline V gene, CDR1 is SEHNR and CDR2 is FQNEAQ (reference sequence). CDR3 DNA sequence: TGTGCCAGCAGCTCCCCGGGACAGGGGGCTTACGAGCAGTACTTC. Amino acids: CASSSPGQGAYEQYF.

The chain carries TRBV19 and TRBJ1-2; the D is unclear. This CDR3 contains 14 residues. Trimming removed 5 bases from V and 0 bases from J, with 10 bases in between. The germline CDR1 and CDR2 sequences are LNHDA and SQIVND (reference sequence). As DNA, the CDR3 is TGTGCCAGTAGTCCCCGCCGGTCTAACTATGGCTACACCTTC. Its protein product is CASSPRRSNYGYTF.

V and J are TRBV5-4 and TRBJ1-2; the D gene is possibly TRBD1 (6 bases). In germline, CDR1 is SGHNT, CDR2 YYREEE (reference sequence). The CDR3 runs to 14 residues. V lost 4 bases to trimming and J lost 8 bases, with 18 bases between them. DNA for the CDR3: TGTGCCAGCAGCACAGGACAGCCTCTATGGGGCTACACCTTC. Its translation is CASSTGQPLWGYTF.

The chain employs TRBV18 and TRBJ2-2; unclear D gene. The CDR3 length is 14 residues. Per the germline V gene, CDR1 is KGHSH and CDR2 is LQKENI. V was shortened by 5 bases and J by 1 base, with 8 bases between the two germline ends. CDR3 sequence reads: CASSVDGNTGELFF. CDR3 coding DNA: TGTGCCAGCTCAGTGGACGGGAACACCGGGGAGCTGTTTTTT.

The chain links TRBV7-6 to TRBJ2-7, with D unresolved. The V end lost 5 bases, the J end lost 7 bases, and 9 bases lay between the germline ends. Germline V gene data show CDR1 as SGHVS and CDR2 as FNYEAQ. The CDR3 contains 11 residues. The CDR3 nucleotides read TGTGCCAGCAGCCCCGTGGGGGAGCAGTACTTC. Its translation: CASSPVGEQYF.

V usage is TRBV10-3 and J usage is TRBJ2-3, with 16 bases that match TRBD2. Germline CDR1 and CDR2: ENHRY and SYGVKD. The CDR3 is 19 residues long. V shed 0 bases, J shed 5 bases, and the junction held 8 bases outside the gene matches. The DNA of the CDR3 is TGTGCCATCAGTGAGTCGACGGTGGGACTAGCGGGAGGGAAAGATACGCAGTATTTT. The encoded protein is CAISESTVGLAGGKDTQYF.

The J gene is TRBJ2-4, the V gene TRBV19, with TRBD1 matching over 8 bases. The V segment lost 6 bases and the J segment 6 bases; nucleotides outside the gene matches: 7. The CDR3 contains 14 residues. The germline CDR1 and CDR2 sequences are LNHDA and SQIVND (reference sequence). The CDR3: CASSPDRERNIQYF. CDR3 bases: TGTGCCAGTAGCCCGGACAGGGAGAGAAACATTCAGTACTTC.

The CDR3 bases are TGTGCCAGCAGTTCCTCGACCTATGGCTACACCTTC. Its translation is CASSSSTYGYTF. The chain couples TRBV28 to TRBJ1-2, with D unclear. The V gene lost 4 bases and the J gene lost 4 bases, with 7 bases spanning the gap. The CDR3 contains 12 residues. CDR1 is MDHEN and CDR2 is SYDVKM in the germline V gene.